These 3 T cell receptor beta chains were all obtained from the same sample, sequenced in a study of T cell clones after liver transplantation. Repertoires were generated with immunoSEQ multiplex PCR, while TCRdb's copy carries only in-frame clones and drops some. The sample records approximately 100,000 clones, about 80% being singletons. Sequenced material: CD4+ T cells from blood, taken around 49 months after liver transplant. All receptors come from a human patient who received a liver transplant. Some T cells may trace back to the graft donor.

The chain carries TRBV18 and TRBJ1-5; 9 bases are shared with TRBD1. V trimming: 3 bases; J trimming: 6 bases; junction bases outside the gene matches: 9. This CDR3 contains 16 residues. Germline CDR1 reads KGHSH; CDR2 reads LQKENI. The CDR3 nucleotides are TGTGCCAGCTCACCGGATGAACAGGGGGCGAGTCAGCCCCAGCATTTT. Translation: CASSPDEQGASQPQHF.

This rearrangement joins TRBV20-1 to TRBJ2-5; tentatively, D is TRBD1 (5 bases). The germline V gene encodes CDR1 DFQATT and CDR2 SNEGSKA (reference sequence). V was clipped by 0 bases and J by 9 bases, with 8 bases between them. This CDR3 region has 11 residues. CDR3 sequence reads: CSARDRAAQYF. CDR3 in DNA: TGCAGTGCTAGAGACAGGGCGGCCCAGTACTTC.

This clone was seen only once. The genes are TRBV5-4 and TRBJ1-4, with D perhaps TRBD1 (5 bases). Germline-derived CDR1 and CDR2 are SGHNT and YYREEE (reference sequence). Between the trimmed V and J ends, which lost 0 bases and 8 bases, there was a span of 14 bases. CDR3 length equals 15 residues. The CDR3 loop is CASSLAGQAVEKLFF. CDR3 in DNA: TGTGCCAGCAGCTTGGCCGGACAAGCCGTAGAAAAACTGTTTTTT.